Shown below are 30 T cell receptor beta chains from a single sample sequenced in a study of Tregs in tolerant kidney transplant recipients. The protocol was immunoSEQ multiplex PCR, while the TCRdb copy is restricted to in-frame clones and leaves out a portion. The table lists around 66,000 clones, roughly 85% of them singletons. This specimen was Tregs from blood, taken before the transplant. The receptors here all came from a human donor who received a combined kidney and bone marrow transplant.

This chain uses TRBV27 with TRBJ2-2, with D unresolved. This CDR3 region has 16 residues. Trimming left V 7 bases short and J 7 bases short, with 22 bases between. The germline CDR1 and CDR2 sequences are MNHEY and SMNVEV (reference sequence). DNA for the CDR3: TGTGCCAGCACCTACGGGTGGGCTAGTGTCGGCGGGGAGCTGTTTTTT. Its translation: CASTYGWASVGGELFF.

In DNA form, the CDR3 reads TGTGCCAGCAGCCTTGTTACAGGGGATGGCTACACCTTC. It specifies CASSLVTGDGYTF. V is TRBV11-2 and J is TRBJ1-2; 7 bases agree with TRBD1. The CDR3 is made up of 13 amino acids. Looked up from germline, CDR1 is SGHAT and CDR2 is FQNNGV. Germline trimming cut 5 bases from V and 6 bases from J; bases unmatched to any gene: 6.

The gene calls are TRBV6-5 and TRBJ1-6; D not certain. V was trimmed by 6 bases and J by 0 bases, leaving 3 bases between them. Germline lookup yields CDR1 MNHEY and CDR2 SVGAGI. This CDR3 is built from 13 residues. The CDR3 spells CASRSSYNSPLHF. The CDR3 region has the DNA TGTGCCAGCAGGAGCTCCTATAATTCACCCCTCCACTTT.

The chain carries TRBV5-4 and TRBJ2-7, with a possible D match to TRBD2 (6 bases). V was pared by 5 bases and J by 3 bases, with 15 bases between. CDR1 is SGHNT, CDR2 YYREEE, per germline (reference sequence). The CDR3 covers 14 residues. The CDR3 DNA is TGTGCCAGCAGAAGTAGCGCGGGGAACTACGAGCAGTACTTC. Its translation: CASRSSAGNYEQYF. The variable domain in full, with the rest retrieved from reference TRBV5-4 and TRBJ2-7, is ETGVTQSPTHLIKTRGQQVTLRCSSQSGHNTVSWYQQALGQGPQFIFQYYREEENGRGNFPPRFSGLQFPNYSSELNVNALELDDSALYLCASRSSAGNYEQYFGPGTRLTVT.

The chain has TRBV28 and TRBJ1-4; unclear D gene. This CDR3 spans 15 amino acids. The V end was cut by 4 bases, the J end by 4 bases, with 13 bases between. From germline, CDR1 is MDHEN and CDR2 SYDVKM. The CDR3 bases are TGTGCCAGCAGTTCCACGCGAGGAATTAATGAAAAACTGTTTTTT. Residues: CASSSTRGINEKLFF.

The chain joins TRBV18 to TRBJ1-1; D remains unclear. CDR3 length: 14 residues. CDR1 and CDR2 from the germline V gene are KGHSH and LQKENI. The germline V and J ends were trimmed by 2 bases and 6 bases, with 13 bases remaining between them. CDR3 DNA: TGTGCCAGCTCACCAGTGGGCAGGTGGGCTGAAGCTTTCTTT. Its protein is CASSPVGRWAEAFF.

The V gene is TRBV6-9, the J gene TRBJ2-6; tentative D call: TRBD1 (6 bases). V lost 3 bases and J lost 4, with 13 bases in between. Germline CDR1 and CDR2: MNHGY and SVAAGI. CDR3 size: 16 residues. The CDR3 sequence is CASSYSTGTGANVLTF. CDR3 nucleotides: TGTGCCAGCAGTTACTCAACAGGGACCGGGGCCAACGTCCTGACTTTC.

The rearrangement links TRBV27 to TRBJ2-1, with no clear D. The V end lost 6 bases, the J end lost 0 bases, and 15 bases lay between the germline ends. This CDR3 has 16 amino acids. Germline V lookup: CDR1 MNHEY, CDR2 SMNVEV (reference sequence). This CDR3 is CASRGNKLISYNEQFF. The CDR3 DNA sequence: TGTGCCAGCAGGGGGAATAAGCTAATCTCCTACAATGAGCAGTTCTTC.

This clone was counted only a few times. The gene calls are TRBV5-1 and TRBJ2-6, with D uncertain. The CDR3 spans 15 residues. From germline, CDR1 is SGHRS and CDR2 YFSETQ. Trimming removed 0 bases from V and 1 base from J, with 5 bases in between. CDR3 DNA sequence: TGCGCCAGCAGCTTGGGGGGTTCTGGGGCCAACGTCCTGACTTTC. The encoded protein is CASSLGGSGANVLTF.

CDR3 nucleotides: TGTGCCACCAGCAGACGAAGGACAGAAACAGATACGCAGTATTTT. Translation: CATSRRRTETDTQYF. The rearrangement uses TRBV15 and TRBJ2-3; tentatively, D is TRBD1 (6 bases). V was cut by 2 bases and J by 3 bases, with 12 bases left in between. The CDR3 extends over 15 amino acids. The germline gives CDR1 LNHNV, CDR2 YYDKDF (reference sequence).

J is TRBJ2-1 and V is TRBV21-1; the table's D call of TRBD2 was not tested on the DNA. TRBV21-1 is a pseudogene segment. The CDR3 is made up of 17 amino acids. CDR3 amino acids: CASSPVLAHHSDNEQFF. CDR3 sequence (DNA): TGTGCCAGCAGTCCTGTCTTAGCACACCATTCCGACAATGAGCAGTTCTTC.

CDR3 DNA sequence: TGTGCCAGCTCACCGGCCGGGACTAGCGGGTACAATGAGCAGTTCTTC. Protein product: CASSPAGTSGYNEQFF. The chain recombines TRBV18 with TRBJ2-1; 12 nucleotides line up with TRBD2. CDR3 length: 16 residues. The V gene end was trimmed by 3 bases and the J gene end by 4 bases; junction bases not matched to a gene: 4. Germline V gene data show CDR1 as KGHSH and CDR2 as LQKENI.

This rearrangement joins TRBV7-2 to TRBJ1-5, with 10 bases that match TRBD1. Per germline, CDR1 SGHTA and CDR2 FQGNSA. V was clipped by 1 base and J by 2 bases; unmatched bases: 5. The length of the CDR3 is 17 residues. The DNA of the CDR3 is TGTGCCAGCAGCTTAGGGGACAGGGGAGTAGGCAATCAGCCCCAGCATTTT. Amino acid sequence: CASSLGDRGVGNQPQHF.

About this clone itself: A junction boundary mismatches the germline segment, possibly from a read error. V is TRBV4-3 and J is TRBJ2-7; the D gene is possibly TRBD2 (5 bases). The CDR3 consists of 16 residues. CDR1 is LGHNA and CDR2 is YSLEER in the germline V gene. CDR3 DNA sequence: TGCGCCAGCAGCCAAGACCCCCTCGAGGACTCCTACGGGCAGTACTTC. As protein: CASSQDPLEDSYGQYF.

The gene calls are TRBV28 and TRBJ1-4; D gene uncertain. Trimming removed 4 bases at V and 1 base at J, with 7 bases between. The germline V gene has CDR1 MDHEN and CDR2 SYDVKM. This CDR3 is built from 14 residues. CDR3 sequence: CASSWGLTNEKLFF. The DNA of the CDR3 is TGTGCCAGCAGTTGGGGATTAACTAATGAAAAACTGTTTTTT.

The chain links TRBV2 to TRBJ1-6; no clear D. The CDR3 has 11 amino acids. Germline V lookup: CDR1 SNHLY, CDR2 FYNNEI. The V end lost 9 bases, the J end lost 10 bases, and 10 bases lay between the germline ends. CDR3 in amino acids: CASHVDSPLHF. Written as DNA, the CDR3 is TGTGCCAGTCACGTGGACTCACCCCTCCACTTT.

The genes are TRBV5-4 and TRBJ2-3; 15 nucleotides agree with TRBD2. The germline V gene encodes CDR1 SGHNT and CDR2 YYREEE (reference sequence). This CDR3 has 16 amino acids. The junction had 4 bases not matched to a gene; V was cut back by 5 bases and J by 3 bases. This CDR3 reads CASRPGTSGGTDTQYF. The CDR3 region has the DNA TGTGCCAGCAGGCCGGGGACTAGCGGGGGGACAGATACGCAGTATTTT. Complete variable domain (other parts from reference TRBV5-4 and TRBJ2-3): ETGVTQSPTHLIKTRGQQVTLRCSSQSGHNTVSWYQQALGQGPQFIFQYYREEENGRGNFPPRFSGLQFPNYSSELNVNALELDDSALYLCASRPGTSGGTDTQYFGPGTRLTVL.

The chain joins TRBV5-6 to TRBJ1-5; tentatively, D is TRBD1 (6 bases). CDR3 size: 17 residues. Germline V lookup: CDR1 SGHDT, CDR2 YYEEEE. V was trimmed by 1 base and J by 0 bases, leaving 14 bases between them. The CDR3 loop is CASSLWSTGLSNQPQHF. DNA of the CDR3: TGTGCCAGCAGCTTGTGGAGTACAGGGCTTAGCAATCAGCCCCAGCATTTT.

The CDR3 DNA reads as TGTGCCAGCAGCTTAGACGGGGGGTTCGGCTACGAGCAGTACTTC. As protein: CASSLDGGFGYEQYF. V and J are TRBV11-2 and TRBJ2-7, with 7 bases lining up with TRBD2. The CDR3 loop spans 15 amino acids. V dropped 0 bases and J dropped 3; count of bases not matched to a gene: 5. CDR1 is SGHAT, CDR2 FQNNGV, per germline.

V usage is TRBV5-1 and J usage is TRBJ2-3, with D perhaps matching TRBD2 (5 bases). The CDR3 sequence is 17 residues long. V was pared by 0 bases and J by 5 bases, with 19 bases between. Germline CDR1 and CDR2: SGHRS and YFSETQ. The CDR3 DNA reads TGCGCCAGCAGCTTGGTGGGCGGACTTGGATTAGGAGATACGCAGTATTTT. As protein: CASSLVGGLGLGDTQYF.

The chain couples TRBV28 to TRBJ2-7; D is possibly TRBD1 (5 bases). Germline V gives CDR1 MDHEN, CDR2 SYDVKM. Trimming cost V 10 bases and J 0 bases, with 19 bases left between them. CDR3 size: 15 residues. CDR3 DNA: TGTGCCACACTCGTACAGGCCCTCTACTCCTACGAGCAGTACTTC. Translation gives CATLVQALYSYEQYF. Supplemented by reference TRBV28 and TRBJ2-7, the full variable domain reads DVKVTQSSRYLVKRTGEKVFLECVQDMDHENMFWYRQDPGLGLRLIYFSYDVKMKEKGDIPEGYSVSREKKERFSLILESASTNQTSMYLCATLVQALYSYEQYFGPGTRLTVT.

The chain combines TRBV18 with TRBJ1-2, with TRBD1 matching over 7 bases. The germline V gene encodes CDR1 KGHSH and CDR2 LQKENI. CDR3 length: 15 residues. V lost 8 bases, J lost 2 bases, and 11 bases stayed unmatched. The CDR3 coding sequence is TGTGCCAGCGCCGAGATAACGGGACAGAACTATGGCTACACCTTC. Its protein is CASAEITGQNYGYTF.

The V and J genes are TRBV5-4 and TRBJ1-4; perhaps TRBD1 as D (5 bases). The length of the CDR3 is 15 residues. The germline V gene encodes CDR1 SGHNT and CDR2 YYREEE (reference sequence). Trimming stripped 5 bases from V and 8 bases from J, with 19 bases between. CDR3 region: CASSSEGRLGEKLFF. DNA for the CDR3: TGTGCCAGCAGTTCGGAGGGGAGATTGGGGGAAAAACTGTTTTTT.

V and J are TRBV5-6 and TRBJ2-4; no firm D call. Germline CDR1 reads SGHDT; CDR2 reads YYEEEE. V was clipped by 3 bases and J by 3 bases, with 13 bases between them. The CDR3 loop spans 15 amino acids. Written as DNA, the CDR3 is TGTGCCAGCAGCTCCCAAGGTCTTGGCAAAAACATTCAGTACTTC. Translation: CASSSQGLGKNIQYF.

This chain connects TRBV5-6 to TRBJ1-1, with 7 bases that match TRBD1. With V trimmed by 0 bases and J by 1 base, 9 bases remained unmatched. CDR3 length equals 17 residues. Germline-derived CDR1 and CDR2 are SGHDT and YYEEEE. The CDR3 coding sequence is TGTGCCAGCAGCTTGGATCGCTCAGGGGGGTCGAACACTGAAGCTTTCTTT. As protein: CASSLDRSGGSNTEAFF.

The chain joins TRBV20-1 to TRBJ1-2, with TRBD1 matching 7 bases. J lost 6 bases, V lost 5 bases, and 3 bases had no gene match. The CDR3 loop spans 11 amino acids. CDR1 and CDR2 from the germline V gene are DFQATT and SNEGSKA (reference sequence). The CDR3 spells CSAGTGDGYTF. The CDR3 nucleotides are TGCAGTGCTGGAACAGGGGATGGCTACACCTTC.

Of note for this clone: No conserved phenylalanine or tryptophan ends this CDR3, so it is likely a read error. The DNA is left out, because the CDR3 cannot be placed on it with certainty; the CDR3 is given as TCRdb lists it. The CDR3 spells CASSRRQAGKLA. This rearrangement joins TRBV21-1 to TRBJ2-7; whether TRBD1, the table's D call, matches the DNA was not checked. TRBV21-1 is noted as a pseudogene. The CDR3 is 12 residues long, ends included.

This clone has a single count. This chain uses TRBV14 with TRBJ1-1; D is unresolved. CDR3 length: 13 residues. Deletions cut 4 bases from V and 0 bases from J, with 6 bases between. Germline CDR1 and CDR2: SGHDN and FVKESK. CDR3 coding DNA: TGTGCCAGCAGCCCCCAGATGAACACTGAAGCTTTCTTT. This codes for CASSPQMNTEAFF.

The rearrangement uses TRBV11-2 and TRBJ2-1; D might be TRBD1 or TRBD2, each matching 6 bases. Trimming left V 5 bases short and J 2 bases short, with 13 bases between. Germline V gives CDR1 SGHAT, CDR2 FQNNGV. CDR3 length equals 15 residues. The CDR3 loop reads CASSRGQGPYNEQFF. The DNA of the CDR3 is TGTGCCAGCAGCCGGGGGCAGGGGCCCTACAATGAGCAGTTCTTC. The variable domain in full, completed from reference TRBV11-2 and TRBJ2-1, reads EAGVAQSPRYKIIEKRQSVAFWCNPISGHATLYWYQQILGQGPKLLIQFQNNGVVDDSQLPKDRFSAERLKGVDSTLKIQPAKLEDSAVYLCASSRGQGPYNEQFFGPGTRLTVL.

This clone was picked up one time. This chain connects TRBV28 to TRBJ1-4; TRBD1 aligns across 8 bases. Losses at the gene ends were 6 bases for V and 5 bases for J; bases not matched to a gene: 8. The CDR3 spans 15 residues. Germline V gene sequence: CDR1 MDHEN, CDR2 SYDVKM. CDR3 nucleotide sequence: TGTGCCAGCAGGACCCACAGGGGGGGCAATGAAAAACTGTTTTTT. It translates to CASRTHRGGNEKLFF.